Below are 25 T cell receptor beta chains sequenced from a single sample in a study of blood T cells in healthy people across ages. Together with a sample-barcoded 5' primer, a J-beta primer mix was included in a second PCR lasting about 6 to 12 cycles. Each CDR3 protein gets one entry after TCRdb re-called the 5' RACE reads with MiXCR. The data hold about 1 million distinct CDR3 sequences, with less than 50% observed a single time. The specimen was blood. These receptors all come from a woman aged 60-75 years in good health.

This clonotype appeared many times. This chain connects TRBV27 to TRBJ2-3; D is unclear. The length of the CDR3 is 14 residues. The V gene lost 2 bases and the J gene lost 6 bases, with 12 bases spanning the gap. Germline values: CDR1 MNHEY, CDR2 SMNVEV (reference sequence). The CDR3 DNA reads as TGTGCCAGCAGTTTAGGTGGGGTAGGGGATACGCAGTATTTT. Its protein product is CASSLGGVGDTQYF.

This clonotype was recorded a few times. This chain uses TRBV15 with TRBJ2-7; TRBD1 is a possible D gene (5 bases). Trimming shortened V by 8 bases and J by 4 bases, and 15 bases separated the two germline ends. The CDR3 has 13 amino acids. Germline V gives CDR1 LNHNV, CDR2 YYDKDF (reference sequence). The CDR3 DNA sequence: TGTGCCACCTTAGGAACCCAGGGTTACGAGCAGTACTTC. It codes for CATLGTQGYEQYF.

This clonotype was seen more than once but under ten times. The V gene is TRBV10-3, the J gene TRBJ1-2; 7 bases match TRBD1. V shed 1 base and J 8 bases; nucleotides not matched to a gene: 7. CDR3 size: 14 residues. From germline, CDR1 is ENHRY and CDR2 SYGVKD. CDR3 bases: TGTGCCATCAGTGAGTTCCGAGGGGGCGAGGGCTACACCTTC. Its protein product is CAISEFRGGEGYTF.

The table lists this clonotype with a count of one. V is TRBV10-1 and J is TRBJ1-2, with D maybe TRBD1 (5 bases). CDR3 length: 13 residues. The V end lost 0 bases, the J end lost 8 bases, and 10 bases lay between the germline ends. Per the germline V gene, CDR1 is WNHNN and CDR2 is SYGVQD (reference sequence). The CDR3 sequence is CASSESGVSGYTF. The CDR3 DNA is TGCGCCAGCAGTGAGTCGGGGGTATCGGGCTACACCTTC.

The rearrangement joins TRBV6-5 to TRBJ2-7, with 7 bases lining up with TRBD1. CDR1 MNHEY and CDR2 SVGAGI come from the germline V gene. Trimming removed 5 bases from V and 5 bases from J; junction bases left unmatched: 12. This CDR3 has 15 residues. The CDR3 protein is CASSIGTVGLNEQYF. CDR3 sequence (DNA): TGTGCCAGCAGTATAGGGACAGTAGGCCTCAACGAGCAGTACTTC.

The CDR3 DNA is TGTGCCAGCAGCGCTCAGGGGTATCAGCCCCAGCATTTT. Translated, it gives CASSAQGYQPQHF. The genes are TRBV5-6 and TRBJ1-5; a weak D match, TRBD1 (6 bases). The CDR3 runs to 13 residues. Germline V gene data show CDR1 as SGHDT and CDR2 as YYEEEE. Trimming shortened V by 4 bases and J by 5 bases, and 10 bases separated the two germline ends. Full variable domain (missing parts from reference TRBV5-6 and TRBJ1-5): DAGVTQSPTHLIKTRGQQVTLRCSPKSGHDTVSWYQQALGQGPQFIFQYYEEEERQRGNFPDRFSGHQFPNYSSELNVNALLLGDSALYLCASSAQGYQPQHFGDGTRLSIL.

This clonotype occurred a few times. This chain joins TRBV6-6 and TRBJ2-3, with D possibly TRBD2 on 5 matching bases. The V and J ends lost 2 bases and 4 bases respectively, with 16 bases between them. Per the germline V gene, CDR1 is MNHNY and CDR2 is SVGAGI (reference sequence). The CDR3 contains 16 residues. CDR3 loop: CASSYERDIPADTQYF. The CDR3 region has the DNA TGTGCCAGCAGTTACGAACGGGATATTCCCGCAGATACGCAGTATTTT.

The rearrangement uses TRBV28 and TRBJ2-5; perhaps D is TRBD1 or TRBD2 (6 bases each). The V end was cut by 0 bases, the J end by 11 bases, with 22 bases between. The CDR3 totals 16 residues. The germline CDR1 and CDR2 sequences are MDHEN and SYDVKM. For the CDR3, the DNA is TGTGCCAGCAGTTTATGGCAGGGGAGGTCCTACAATGAGCAGTACTTC. Protein sequence: CASSLWQGRSYNEQYF.

This clonotype was detected a few times. This sequence joins TRBV6-6 and TRBJ1-2, with D perhaps matching TRBD1 (6 bases). Germline-derived CDR1 and CDR2 are MNHNY and SVGAGI (reference sequence). The CDR3 is made up of 12 amino acids. Trimming removed 6 bases from V and 7 bases from J, with 12 bases in between. CDR3 protein: CASSPRDTGYTF. The DNA for the CDR3 is TGTGCCAGCAGCCCCCGGGACACTGGCTACACCTTC.

The chain employs TRBV6-5 and TRBJ1-1, with a tentative D call TRBD1 (6 bases). Trimming removed 0 bases from V and 2 bases from J, with 10 bases in between. The CDR3 sequence is 15 residues long. Germline CDR1 is MNHEY and CDR2 is SVGAGI. This chain's CDR3 is CASSYSGGANTEAFF. In DNA form, the CDR3 reads TGTGCCAGCAGTTACTCCGGGGGGGCAAACACTGAAGCTTTCTTT.

The rearrangement links TRBV7-2 to TRBJ1-1; TRBD1 might be the D (5 bases). Trimming removed 7 bases from V and 4 bases from J, with 16 bases in between. This CDR3 region has 14 residues. Germline assignment: CDR1 SGHTA and CDR2 FQGNSA. In DNA form, the CDR3 reads TGTGCCAGCACCATGGGGCCCGAGAGCACTGAAGCTTTCTTT. As protein: CASTMGPESTEAFF. The full variable domain, in which reference TRBV7-2 and TRBJ1-1 provide the parts outside the CDR3, is GAGVSQSPSNKVTEKGKDVELRCDPISGHTALYWYRQSLGQGLEFLIYFQGNSAPDKSGLPSDRFSAERTGGSVSTLTIQRTQQEDSAVYLCASTMGPESTEAFFGQGTRLTVV.

The chain has TRBV4-3 and TRBJ1-2; 9 bases agree with TRBD1. There are 16 residues in the CDR3. CDR1 is LGHNA, CDR2 YSLEER, per germline. V trimming: 0 bases; J trimming: 8 bases; junction bases outside the gene matches: 10. The CDR3: CASSQERGTGFTGYTF. Written as DNA, the CDR3 is TGCGCCAGCAGCCAAGAGAGGGGGACAGGGTTCACCGGCTACACCTTC.

This rearrangement joins TRBV13 to TRBJ1-2; D might be TRBD1 (5 bases). This CDR3 has 14 residues. The germline V and J ends were trimmed by 5 bases and 8 bases, with 18 bases remaining between them. CDR1 PRHDT and CDR2 FYEKMQ come from the germline V gene (reference sequence). The CDR3 nucleotides read TGTGCCAGCAGCCTAGCTCCGGGGGTAGAAGGCTACACCTTC. This translates into CASSLAPGVEGYTF. The full variable domain, rest sourced from reference TRBV13 and TRBJ1-2, is AAGVIQSPRHLIKEKRETATLKCYPIPRHDTVYWYQQGPGQDPQFLISFYEKMQSDKGSIPDRFSAQQFSDYHSELNMSSLELGDSALYFCASSLAPGVEGYTFGSGTRLTVV.

Only a few counts were recorded for this clonotype. The rearrangement links TRBV29-1 to TRBJ1-1; D is uncertain. Per the germline V gene, CDR1 is SQVTM and CDR2 is ANQGSEA. The CDR3 runs 14 residues. V lost 4 bases, J lost 0 bases, and 12 bases lay in between. CDR3 protein: CSVAYAGVNTEAFF. DNA of the CDR3: TGCAGCGTTGCTTATGCGGGAGTGAACACTGAAGCTTTCTTT. The full variable domain, completed using reference TRBV29-1 and TRBJ1-1, is SAVISQKPSRDICQRGTSLTIQCQVDSQVTMMFWYRQQPGQSLTLIATANQGSEATYESGFVIDKFPISRPNLTFSTLTVSNMSPEDSSIYLCSVAYAGVNTEAFFGQGTRLTVV.

V and J are TRBV27 and TRBJ2-6; 10 bases align to TRBD1. V lost 1 base and J lost 2; bases outside the gene matches: 5. The CDR3 loop spans 18 amino acids. Germline V gene lookup returns CDR1 MNHEY and CDR2 SMNVEV (reference sequence). The CDR3 DNA sequence: TGTGCCAGCAGTTTATTGGGACAGGGGACCCCTGGGGCCAACGTCCTGACTTTC. It codes for CASSLLGQGTPGANVLTF. Full variable domain (rest looked up from reference TRBV27 and TRBJ2-6): EAQVTQNPRYLITVTGKKLTVTCSQNMNHEYMSWYRQDPGLGLRQIYYSMNVEVTDKGDVPEGYKVSRKEKRNFPLILESPSPNQTSLYFCASSLLGQGTPGANVLTFGAGSRLTVL.

Comment on this clonotype: The junction and the germline gene differ at one end; a read error may be behind it. J is TRBJ2-1 and V is TRBV4-1, with 11 positions matching TRBD2. The CDR3 is 18 residues long. CDR1 MGHRA and CDR2 YSYEKL come from the germline V gene. The CDR3 nucleotides read TGCGCCAGTAGCCAAGATAGTAGGCTAGCGGGAGGAAACAATGAGCAGTTCTTC. This sequence encodes CASSQDSRLAGGNNEQFF.

The chain carries TRBV7-8 and TRBJ2-1, with unresolved D. In germline, CDR1 is SGHVS, CDR2 FQNEAQ. Between the trimmed V and J ends, which lost 1 base and 13 bases, there was a span of 8 bases. This CDR3 is 11 amino acids long. CDR3 sequence (DNA): TGTGCCAGCAGCTTAGATGAGGTCCAGTTCTTC. Translated: CASSLDEVQFF.

This clonotype occurred a few times. This sequence joins TRBV7-8 and TRBJ2-5; 9 bases map to TRBD1. CDR1 and CDR2 from the germline V gene are SGHVS and FQNEAQ. The junction had 11 bases not matched to a gene; V was cut back by 5 bases and J by 4 bases. This CDR3 is built from 16 residues. CDR3 DNA: TGTGCCAGCAGCAGGGACAGGGCCCTACTAGGAGAGACCCAGTACTTC. It specifies CASSRDRALLGETQYF.

The rearrangement uses TRBV11-3 and TRBJ2-1; possible D gene TRBD2, 6 bases. V was clipped by 4 bases and J by 8 bases, with 21 bases between them. The length of the CDR3 is 16 residues. CDR1 and CDR2 (germline): SGHNT, YENEEA. CDR3 DNA: TGTGCCAGCAGCTCAGCTGGGCCGGGAGCAGGCCATGAGCAGTTCTTC. It codes for CASSSAGPGAGHEQFF.

CDR3 sequence (DNA): TGTGCCAGCAGTTTATTTGGCTACAATACAGGGTCCGGGGAGCTGTTTTTT. It codes for CASSLFGYNTGSGELFF. The chain couples TRBV27 to TRBJ2-2; the D gene is possibly TRBD1 (6 bases). This CDR3 comprises 17 residues. Trimming removed 1 base at V and 6 bases at J, with 18 bases between. Germline CDR1 and CDR2: MNHEY and SMNVEV (reference sequence).

The J gene is TRBJ1-2, the V gene TRBV27, with a possible D match to TRBD1 (6 bases). The germline V gene has CDR1 MNHEY and CDR2 SMNVEV (reference sequence). The CDR3 contains 14 residues. V lost 4 bases, J lost 1 base, and 10 bases lay in between. This CDR3 is CASSSGQFNYGYTF. Written as DNA, the CDR3 is TGTGCCAGCAGTTCGGGACAATTTAACTATGGCTACACCTTC.

V and J are TRBV4-1 and TRBJ2-3, with 8 bases fitting TRBD1. Germline lookup yields CDR1 MGHRA and CDR2 YSYEKL. CDR3 length: 15 residues. V was pared by 4 bases and J by 3 bases, with 6 bases of the junction left unmatched. The CDR3 region has the DNA TGCGCCAGCAGCCCCACGGACAGGGTTACAGATACGCAGTATTTT. As protein: CASSPTDRVTDTQYF.

A few counts support this clonotype. V gene TRBV5-1 combines with J gene TRBJ2-7; 9 bases agree with TRBD1. The CDR3 consists of 15 residues. Germline values: CDR1 SGHRS, CDR2 YFSETQ. V dropped 4 bases and J dropped 2; count of bases not matched to a gene: 7. The CDR3 sequence is CASSPTGTGPYEQYF. The CDR3 DNA is TGCGCCAGCAGCCCTACCGGGACAGGGCCCTACGAGCAGTACTTC.

This clonotype was seen more than once but under ten times. V is TRBV9 and J is TRBJ2-7; 13 nucleotides match TRBD2. Trimming cost V 4 bases and J 7 bases; bases outside gene matches: 8. Germline values: CDR1 SGDLS, CDR2 YYNGEE. The CDR3 contains 15 residues. The CDR3 here is CASSLGLAGDFEQYF. CDR3 bases: TGTGCCAGCAGCTTAGGACTAGCGGGAGATTTTGAGCAGTACTTC.

The chain couples TRBV20-1 to TRBJ2-3; possible D gene TRBD1, 7 bases. Between the trimmed V and J ends, which lost 5 bases and 3 bases, there was a span of 21 bases. Germline lookup yields CDR1 DFQATT and CDR2 SNEGSKA (reference sequence). The CDR3 is made up of 16 amino acids. CDR3: CSAGGTATLGTDTQYF. The CDR3 coding sequence is TGCAGTGCTGGGGGGACAGCTACTTTAGGAACAGATACGCAGTATTTT.